This T cell receptor (beta chain) was observed in a study of Graves' ophthalmopathy and Graves' hyperthyroidism. Overall study context: Blood was drawn at initial diagnosis, before any treatment.

A volume of over 9 ml of fresh peripheral blood supplied the PBMCs. Trimming left V 4 bases short and J 3 bases short, with 9 bases between. The germline gives CDR1 KGHDR, CDR2 SFDVKD. This CDR3 is 14 amino acids long. A word on this clonotype: Its antigen is not identified.

Notes on the study in general: Blood samples also showed most expanded thyroid clonotypes exceeding 0.001 frequency.

Beta-chain TCR CDR3 regions were amplified from RNA transcripts. HTBI-primed first-round RT-PCR preceded second-round multiplex PCR. TCRdb recomputed calls from the multiplex PCR reads with MiXCR, one row per CDR3 protein. Here the sample spans 200,000 to 300,000 distinct CDR3 sequences, approximately 42% being singletons. What was sequenced was peripheral blood. The TCR comes from an adult man with Graves' ophthalmopathy. V and J are TRBV24-1 and TRBJ1-5; D gene ambiguous. The CDR3: CATSEESNNQPQHF. The CDR3 region has the DNA TGTGCCACCAGTGAGGAAAGCAACAATCAGCCCCAGCATTTT.